What follows are 16 T cell receptor beta chains derived from one specimen sequenced in a study of graft-versus-host responses after intestinal transplantation. No cognate antigen is known for these TCRs. Measured with immunoSEQ multiplex PCR; TCRdb has only the in-frame clones, and not every one. The data contain tens of thousands of clones, 90% to 95% of them singletons. The starting material was unstimulated CD8+ T cells sorted from spleen or lymph node cells, obtained before intestinal transplant. The receptor set was obtained from a human donor who received an intestinal transplant.

The chain links TRBV28 to TRBJ2-1, with 7 bases lining up with TRBD2. The V gene end was trimmed by 6 bases and the J gene end by 3 bases; junction bases not matched to a gene: 8. This CDR3 is built from 15 residues. The germline V gene encodes CDR1 MDHEN and CDR2 SYDVKM. The CDR3 DNA follows: TGTGCCAGCAGGCAGCGGGAAAATTACTACAATGAGCAGTTCTTC. Its protein product is CASRQRENYYNEQFF.

Note on this clone: Other DNA sequences in this specimen translate into the identical CDR3. This chain joins TRBV11-2 and TRBJ2-2, with no clear D. This CDR3 is built from 12 residues. Germline V gives CDR1 SGHAT, CDR2 FQNNGV. V lost 1 base and J 5 bases, leaving 2 bases between the germline ends. CDR3 region: CASSLVTGELFF. The CDR3 DNA follows: TGTGCCAGCAGCTTAGTGACCGGGGAGCTGTTTTTT.

The genes are TRBV7-3 and TRBJ2-3, with a tentative D call TRBD1 (7 bases). Trimming shortened V by 5 bases and J by 2 bases, and 14 bases separated the two germline ends. Germline CDR1 reads SGHTA; CDR2 reads FQGTGA. The CDR3 contains 15 residues. The CDR3 loop is CASSPQGGVTDTQYF. CDR3 bases: TGTGCCAGCAGCCCCCAGGGGGGCGTCACAGATACGCAGTATTTT.

This clone has only one observation. This rearrangement joins TRBV4-1 to TRBJ1-1; tentatively, D is TRBD1 (5 bases). Germline V gives CDR1 MGHRA, CDR2 YSYEKL. This CDR3 is built from 15 residues. V lost 1 base and J lost 2, with 11 bases in between. CDR3 in DNA: TGCGCCAGCAGCCAAGTCCCGGGGCCAAACACTGAAGCTTTCTTT. It is translated as CASSQVPGPNTEAFF.

The chain joins TRBV11-1 to TRBJ2-1; a weak D match, TRBD2 (7 bases). V dropped 0 bases and J dropped 8 bases, with 14 bases sitting between them. Germline assignment: CDR1 SGHAT and CDR2 FQDESV (reference sequence). This CDR3 is 15 amino acids long. CDR3 nucleotides: TGTGCCAGCAGCTTAGCGGGGGGGCAAGGTTATGAGCAGTTCTTC. Amino acid sequence: CASSLAGGQGYEQFF.

This chain connects TRBV10-2 to TRBJ2-5; 10 bases align to TRBD1. Germline loops: CDR1 WSHSY, CDR2 SAAADI. Losses at the gene ends were 5 bases for V and 0 bases for J; bases not matched to a gene: 15. The CDR3 has 19 residues. The CDR3 loop reads CASSRVVGQGGWDQETQYF. CDR3 bases: TGCGCCAGCAGTCGGGTGGTTGGACAGGGGGGCTGGGACCAAGAGACCCAGTACTTC.

V and J are TRBV15 and TRBJ2-5; either TRBD1 or TRBD2 may supply D (5 bases each). Germline assignment: CDR1 LNHNV and CDR2 YYDKDF (reference sequence). V lost 1 base and J lost 5, with 8 bases in between. CDR3 length: 13 amino acids. The CDR3 bases are TGTGCCACCAGCAGAGTTGAGGGGGAGACCCAGTACTTC. This translates into CATSRVEGETQYF.

The chain joins TRBV19 to TRBJ2-7; D remains unclear. From germline, CDR1 is LNHDA and CDR2 SQIVND (reference sequence). This CDR3 comprises 12 residues. Trimming removed 2 bases at V and 4 bases at J, with 6 bases between. The CDR3 nucleotides are TGTGCCAGTAGTATACCGGATTACGAGCAGTACTTC. This codes for CASSIPDYEQYF.

The rearrangement links TRBV28 to TRBJ1-2; D may be TRBD1 (6 bases). CDR3 size: 14 residues. Per the germline V gene, CDR1 is MDHEN and CDR2 is SYDVKM. V was trimmed by 9 bases and J by 4 bases, leaving 18 bases between them. The CDR3 DNA reads as TGTGCCAGTAAGACAGGTTGCCTTTTCTATGGCTACACCTTC. Protein product: CASKTGCLFYGYTF.

The chain links TRBV6-4 to TRBJ2-1; 13 bases fit TRBD2. This CDR3 has 17 residues. V lost 5 bases and J lost 7; bases outside the gene matches: 11. Looked up from germline, CDR1 is MRHNA and CDR2 is SNTAGT. The CDR3 DNA sequence: TGTGCCAGCAGTCTTGGACTAGCGGGAGATCTTTCAAATGAGCAGTTCTTC. Its protein product is CASSLGLAGDLSNEQFF.

The J gene is TRBJ2-7, the V gene TRBV7-2, with a weak D call TRBD2 (5 bases). Germline CDR1 reads SGHTA; CDR2 reads FQGNSA. This CDR3 spans 15 amino acids. V lost 3 bases and J 2 bases, leaving 14 bases between the germline ends. Written as DNA, the CDR3 is TGTGCCAGCAGCTTTTACCTCCCACTAGCCTACGAGCAGTACTTC. Translating gives CASSFYLPLAYEQYF.

The CDR3 nucleotides read TGTGCCAGCAGCCCTCCCACTAGCGGAGAGACCCAGTACTTC. This encodes CASSPPTSGETQYF. The chain recombines TRBV9 with TRBJ2-5; the match to TRBD2 covers 8 bases. The CDR3 totals 14 residues. CDR1 is SGDLS, CDR2 YYNGEE, per germline. The ends lost 4 bases at V and 4 bases at J; junction bases unmatched: 6.

The chain is built from TRBV27 and TRBJ1-1, with 9 bases lining up with TRBD1. Germline V gene data show CDR1 as MNHEY and CDR2 as SMNVEV (reference sequence). CDR3 length equals 14 residues. V lost 7 bases and J lost 4; bases outside the gene matches: 7. Here the CDR3 reads CASNQQGAVTEAFF. The CDR3 DNA follows: TGTGCCAGCAATCAACAGGGGGCTGTCACTGAAGCTTTCTTT.

V is TRBV4-1 and J is TRBJ1-1, with a possible D match to TRBD1 (6 bases). The V end was cut by 4 bases, the J end by 3 bases, with 18 bases between. Germline V gene lookup returns CDR1 MGHRA and CDR2 YSYEKL. The CDR3 has 16 amino acids. The DNA for the CDR3 is TGCGCCAGCAGCCTAACAGGGATGGAGTGGGACACTGAAGCTTTCTTT. Translation gives CASSLTGMEWDTEAFF.

The rearrangement joins TRBV6-5 to TRBJ1-2; maybe TRBD1 (5 bases). CDR1 and CDR2 (germline): MNHEY, SVGAGI. This CDR3 contains 14 residues. Trimming left V 2 bases short and J 6 bases short, with 13 bases between. DNA of the CDR3: TGTGCCAGCAGTTACCCCGACAGTCCCCATGGCTACACCTTC. This sequence encodes CASSYPDSPHGYTF.

The genes are TRBV27 and TRBJ2-7; TRBD1 matches 7 bases. Per germline, CDR1 MNHEY and CDR2 SMNVEV (reference sequence). This CDR3 spans 15 amino acids. V was pared by 2 bases and J by 1 base, with 5 bases of the junction left unmatched. The CDR3 DNA follows: TGTGCCAGCAGTTTAGGGGACAGACATTCCTACGAGCAGTACTTC. Its protein product is CASSLGDRHSYEQYF.